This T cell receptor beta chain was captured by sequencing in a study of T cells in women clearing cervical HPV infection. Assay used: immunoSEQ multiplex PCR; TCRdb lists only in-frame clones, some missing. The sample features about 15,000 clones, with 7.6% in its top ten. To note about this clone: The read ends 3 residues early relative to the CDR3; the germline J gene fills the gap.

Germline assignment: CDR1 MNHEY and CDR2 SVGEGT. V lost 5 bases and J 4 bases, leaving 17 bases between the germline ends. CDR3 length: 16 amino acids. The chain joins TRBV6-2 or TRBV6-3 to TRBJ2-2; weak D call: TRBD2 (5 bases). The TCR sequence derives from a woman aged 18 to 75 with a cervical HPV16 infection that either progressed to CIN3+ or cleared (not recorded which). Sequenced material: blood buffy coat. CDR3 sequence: CASSTPWIATTGELFF. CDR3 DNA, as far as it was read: TGTGCCAGCAGTACGCCTTGGATAGCGACCACCGGGGAG.